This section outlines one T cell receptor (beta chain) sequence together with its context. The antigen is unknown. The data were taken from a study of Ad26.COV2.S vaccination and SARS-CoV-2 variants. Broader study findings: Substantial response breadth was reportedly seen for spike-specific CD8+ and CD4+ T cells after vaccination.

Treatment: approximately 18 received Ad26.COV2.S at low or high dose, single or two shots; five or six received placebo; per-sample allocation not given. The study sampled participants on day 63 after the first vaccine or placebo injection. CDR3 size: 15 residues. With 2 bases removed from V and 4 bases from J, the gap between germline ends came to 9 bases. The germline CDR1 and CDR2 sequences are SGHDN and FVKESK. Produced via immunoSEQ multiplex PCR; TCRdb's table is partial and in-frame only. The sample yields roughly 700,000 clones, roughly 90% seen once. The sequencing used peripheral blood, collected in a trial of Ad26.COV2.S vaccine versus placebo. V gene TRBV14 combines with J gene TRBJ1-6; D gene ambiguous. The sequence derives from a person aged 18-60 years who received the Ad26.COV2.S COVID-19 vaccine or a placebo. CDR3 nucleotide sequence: TGTGCCAGCAGCCAACTTGGACGGTATAATTCACCCCTCCACTTT. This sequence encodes CASSQLGRYNSPLHF.